This passage covers 10 T cell receptor beta chains from one sample sequenced in a study of CD8 T cells in ankylosing spondylitis. TCRdb re-derived calls from the 5' RACE reads in MiXCR, one entry per CDR3 protein. This sample has more than 100,000 distinct CDR3 sequences, with roughly 11% found just once. The source material was blood, either unsorted or a sorted T cell fraction (not recorded which). These receptor sequences come from a female donor with ankylosing spondylitis or in good health (not recorded which).

In its sample, this clonotype was seen many times. The chain has TRBV5-1 and TRBJ2-1; no clear D gene. Germline lookup yields CDR1 SGHRS and CDR2 YFSETQ. With 3 bases removed from V and 5 bases from J, the gap between germline ends came to 3 bases. This CDR3 spans 11 amino acids. DNA for the CDR3: TGCGCCAGCAGCTCTAACAATGAGCAGTTCTTC. The encoded protein is CASSSNNEQFF.

The rearrangement joins TRBV5-6 to TRBJ1-5; no definite D call. The germline CDR1 and CDR2 sequences are SGHDT and YYEEEE. The V gene lost 0 bases and the J gene lost 0 bases, with 4 bases spanning the gap. The CDR3 spans 14 residues. CDR3 in amino acids: CASSLGSSNQPQHF. The CDR3, as DNA: TGTGCCAGCAGCTTGGGAAGTAGCAATCAGCCCCAGCATTTT.

This clonotype was seen at least ten times. This rearrangement joins TRBV29-1 to TRBJ1-2; possible D gene TRBD1, 6 bases. V gave up 3 bases and J gave up 5 bases, with 16 bases separating them. The CDR3 spans 14 residues. The germline gives CDR1 SQVTM, CDR2 ANQGSEA. This CDR3 reads CSVEDMGARYGYTF. The CDR3 DNA reads TGCAGCGTTGAGGACATGGGGGCGCGGTATGGCTACACCTTC.

In this sample, this clonotype turned up many times. The rearrangement links TRBV7-2 to TRBJ1-6; 9 bases agree with TRBD1. V was clipped by 3 bases and J by 10 bases; unmatched bases: 4. The V gene's germline CDR1 is SGHTA and CDR2 FQGNSA. The CDR3 has 14 amino acids. DNA for the CDR3: TGTGCCAGCAGCTTTCGGACAGGGGCCTCACCCCTCCACTTT. Amino acid sequence: CASSFRTGASPLHF. The full variable domain, completed using reference TRBV7-2 and TRBJ1-6, is GAGVSQSPSNKVTEKGKDVELRCDPISGHTALYWYRQSLGQGLEFLIYFQGNSAPDKSGLPSDRFSAERTGGSVSTLTIQRTQQEDSAVYLCASSFRTGASPLHFGNGTRLTVT.

This clonotype has a count of ten or more. The J gene is TRBJ2-1, the V gene TRBV29-1, with 7 bases fitting TRBD2. Trimming took 2 bases from V and 2 from J; bases not matched to a gene: 6. The CDR3 spans 15 residues. Germline-derived CDR1 and CDR2 are SQVTM and ANQGSEA. CDR3 in amino acids: CSVERSSGAYNEQFF. The CDR3 DNA reads TGCAGCGTTGAACGTTCCAGCGGGGCCTACAATGAGCAGTTCTTC.

With regard to this clonotype: This could be a read error, since a much larger clone is one nucleotide away. The chain couples TRBV12-3 or TRBV12-4 to TRBJ2-1; D unresolved. The CDR3 consists of 14 residues. V gave up 2 bases and J gave up 6 bases, with 11 bases separating them. CDR3 in amino acids: CASSLLRPINEQFF. Written as DNA, the CDR3 is TGTGCCAGCAGTTTATTACGACCAATCAATGAGCAGTTCTTC.

Many counts were recorded for this clonotype. The rearrangement uses TRBV12-3 or TRBV12-4 and TRBJ1-1; TRBD1 matches at 9 bases. The CDR3 contains 14 residues. The trim removed 7 bases at V and 6 bases at J, leaving 9 bases unmatched. The CDR3 nucleotides are TGTGCCAGCAATGATTCGGGACAGGGAGCTGAAGCTTTCTTT. It translates to CASNDSGQGAEAFF.

This clonotype has just one count. This chain joins TRBV7-2 and TRBJ2-7; 8 bases map to TRBD1. V lost 5 bases, J lost 4 bases, and 7 bases stayed unmatched. The CDR3 sequence is 14 residues long. Germline V CDR1 and CDR2: SGHTA, FQGNSA. In nucleotides, the CDR3 is TGTGCCAGCAGCCCCGGGACAGGATTATACGAGCAGTACTTC. Encoded protein: CASSPGTGLYEQYF.

This clonotype came up many times. J is TRBJ2-7 and V is TRBV28, with D possibly TRBD2 on 7 matching bases. V was pared by 7 bases and J by 3 bases, with 19 bases between. Per germline, CDR1 MDHEN and CDR2 SYDVKM. CDR3 length: 15 residues. The CDR3 DNA sequence: TGTGCCAGCACCCCTTTAGGGGGAGGGCTCTACGAGCAGTACTTC. Translation gives CASTPLGGGLYEQYF.

This clonotype was counted many times. CDR3 in amino acids: CASSPGGGVTEAFF. In DNA form, the CDR3 reads TGCGCCAGCAGCCCCGGTGGCGGGGTAACTGAAGCTTTCTTT. This chain connects TRBV5-1 to TRBJ1-1, with D uncertain. The CDR3 is 14 residues long. V lost 4 bases to trimming and J lost 5 bases, with 15 bases between them. Germline V gene data show CDR1 as SGHRS and CDR2 as YFSETQ. The entire variable domain, with the rest obtained from reference TRBV5-1 and TRBJ1-1, is as follows: KAGVTQTPRYLIKTRGQQVTLSCSPISGHRSVSWYQQTPGQGLQFLFEYFSETQRNKGNFPGRFSGRQFSNSRSEMNVSTLELGDSALYLCASSPGGGVTEAFFGQGTRLTVV.